This T cell receptor beta chain appears in the sequencing data of a study of blood T cell repertoires in COVID-19. The CDR3 contains 15 residues. With 1 base removed from V and 7 bases from J, the gap between germline ends came to 13 bases. In germline, CDR1 is SGHTA, CDR2 FQGNSA. TCRdb's table, derived via immunoSEQ multiplex PCR, lists solely in-frame clones and lacks some. The sample contains about 160,000 clones, roughly nine tenths of which appear only once. Sequenced: peripheral blood. The chain has TRBV7-2 and TRBJ1-4; tentative D call: TRBD1 (5 bases). The sequence derives from a man in his sixties with active or convalescent COVID-19. The CDR3 sequence is CASSLVGGFVEKLFF. CDR3 DNA: TGTGCCAGCAGCTTAGTTGGGGGGTTTGTTGAAAAACTGTTTTTT. Filled out from reference TRBV7-2 and TRBJ1-4, the complete variable domain reads GAGVSQSPSNKVTEKGKDVELRCDPISGHTALYWYRQSLGQGLEFLIYFQGNSAPDKSGLPSDRFSAERTGGSVSTLTIQRTQQEDSAVYLCASSLVGGFVEKLFFGSGTQLSVL.